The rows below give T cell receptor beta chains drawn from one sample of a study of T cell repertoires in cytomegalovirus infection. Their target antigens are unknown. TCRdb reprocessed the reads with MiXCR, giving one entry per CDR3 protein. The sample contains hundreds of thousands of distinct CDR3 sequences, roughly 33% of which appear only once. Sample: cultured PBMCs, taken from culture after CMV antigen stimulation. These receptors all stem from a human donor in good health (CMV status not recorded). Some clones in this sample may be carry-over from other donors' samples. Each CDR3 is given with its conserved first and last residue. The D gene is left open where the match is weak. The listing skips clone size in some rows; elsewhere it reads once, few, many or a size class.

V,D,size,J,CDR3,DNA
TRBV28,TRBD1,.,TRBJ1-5,CASSFRPWDRDFWQPQHF,TGTGCCAGCAGTTTCCGTCCCTGGGACAGGGACTTTTGGCAGCCCCAGCATTTT
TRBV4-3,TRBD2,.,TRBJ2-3,CASSQDPSGWGTTSGTTDTQYF,TGCGCCAGCAGCCAAGATCCATCCGGGTGGGGTACTACTAGCGGGACCACAGATACGCAGTATTTT
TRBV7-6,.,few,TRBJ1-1,CASSLWQTNTEAFF,TGTGCCAGCAGCTTATGGCAGACGAACACTGAAGCTTTCTTT
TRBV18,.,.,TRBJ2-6,CASSQGPGASGANVLTF,TGTGCCAGCTCACAGGGACCGGGCGCCTCTGGGGCCAACGTCCTGACTTTC
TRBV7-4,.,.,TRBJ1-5,CASSLGPIGPQHF,TGTGCCAGCAGCTTAGGCCCCATCGGGCCCCAGCATTTT
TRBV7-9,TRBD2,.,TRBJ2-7,CASSVGPGLGTHEQYF,TGTGCCAGCAGCGTGGGACCGGGACTAGGAACCCACGAGCAGTACTTC
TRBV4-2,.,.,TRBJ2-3,CASSQEGGLSTDTQYF,TGTGCCAGCAGCCAAGAGGGGGGGCTGAGCACAGATACGCAGTATTTT
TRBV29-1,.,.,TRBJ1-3,CSVGVGAVSGNTIYF,TGCAGCGTTGGAGTCGGAGCGGTCTCTGGAAACACCATATATTTT
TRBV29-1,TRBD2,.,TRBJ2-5,CSVETSVGETQYF,TGCAGCGTTGAGACTAGCGTTGGGGAGACCCAGTACTTC
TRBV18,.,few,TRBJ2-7,CASSPGQGRDEQYF,TGTGCCAGCTCACCGGGTCAGGGAAGGGACGAGCAGTACTTC
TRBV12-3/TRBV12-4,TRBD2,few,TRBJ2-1,CASRSSGSSYNEQFF,TGTGCCAGCAGATCCAGCGGGAGCTCCTACAATGAGCAGTTCTTC
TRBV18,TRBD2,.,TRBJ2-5,CASSMTSGGQETQYF,TGTGCCAGCTCAATGACTAGCGGGGGGCAAGAGACCCAGTACTTC
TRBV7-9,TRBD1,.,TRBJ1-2,CASTKDRVYGYTF,TGTGCCAGCACCAAGGACAGGGTCTATGGCTACACCTTC
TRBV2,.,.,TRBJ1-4,CASSDTRIEGKLFF,TGTGCCAGCAGCGACACGAGGATTGAAGGAAAACTGTTTTTT
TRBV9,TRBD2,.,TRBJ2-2,CASSVGTSGTNTGELFF,TGTGCCAGCAGCGTAGGGACTAGCGGGACGAACACCGGGGAGCTGTTTTTT
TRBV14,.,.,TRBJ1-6,CASSQDGLLGRGIRSPLHF,TGTGCCAGCAGCCAAGACGGATTATTGGGGAGAGGCATTCGTTCACCCCTCCACTTT
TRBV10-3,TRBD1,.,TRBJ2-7,CAAGRDRGQYF,TGTGCCGCCGGCCGGGACAGGGGGCAGTACTTC
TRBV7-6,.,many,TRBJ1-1,CASSLVSRDTEAFF,TGTGCCAGCAGCTTAGTGAGTAGGGACACTGAAGCTTTCTTT
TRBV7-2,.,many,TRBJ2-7,CASTQGGIGYEQYF,TGTGCCAGCACCCAGGGCGGGATAGGGTACGAGCAGTACTTC
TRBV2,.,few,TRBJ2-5,CASSRQGGGQETQYF,TGTGCCAGCAGCCGGCAGGGCGGAGGGCAAGAGACCCAGTACTTC
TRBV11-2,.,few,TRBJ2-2,CASSVRGMWTGELFF,TGTGCCAGCAGCGTCAGGGGTATGTGGACCGGGGAGCTGTTTTTT
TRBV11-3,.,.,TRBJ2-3,CASSATGTTRGDTQYF,TGTGCCAGCAGCGCGACGGGGACAACTCGAGGAGATACGCAGTATTTT
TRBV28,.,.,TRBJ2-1,CASSHLVAGKSNEQFF,TGTGCCAGCAGTCACCTGGTGGCAGGGAAATCGAATGAGCAGTTCTTC
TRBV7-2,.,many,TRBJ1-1,CASSRGRNTEAFF,TGTGCCAGCAGCCGAGGTCGGAACACTGAAGCTTTCTTT
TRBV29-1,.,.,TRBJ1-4,CSVKSRSPNEKLFF,TGCAGCGTTAAATCTAGAAGCCCTAATGAAAAACTGTTTTTT
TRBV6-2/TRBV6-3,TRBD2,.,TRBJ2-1,CASIREGTYNEQFF,TGTGCCAGCATCAGGGAGGGAACTTACAATGAGCAGTTCTTC
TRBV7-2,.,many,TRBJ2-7,CASSLVPGGFYEQYF,TGTGCCAGCAGCTTAGTTCCGGGGGGCTTCTACGAGCAGTACTTC
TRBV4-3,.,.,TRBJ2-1,CASSQEVSGYYNEQFF,TGCGCCAGCAGCCAAGAGGTCAGCGGATACTACAATGAGCAGTTCTTC
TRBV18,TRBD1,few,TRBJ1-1,CASSLKTGVNTEAFF,TGTGCCAGCTCACTAAAGACAGGGGTGAACACTGAAGCTTTCTTT
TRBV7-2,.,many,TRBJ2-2,CASSPRGRPNTGELFF,TGTGCCAGCAGCCCGAGGGGGAGGCCGAACACCGGGGAGCTGTTTTTT
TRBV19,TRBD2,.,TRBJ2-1,CASSSVAGGENEQFF,TGTGCCAGTAGTTCCGTAGCGGGGGGGGAGAATGAGCAGTTCTTC
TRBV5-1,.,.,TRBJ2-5,CASSRETQETQYF,TGCGCCAGCAGCAGGGAGACACAAGAGACCCAGTACTTC
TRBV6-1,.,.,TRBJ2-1,CASRPRTDGDEQFF,TGTGCCAGCAGGCCACGGACCGATGGAGATGAGCAGTTCTTC
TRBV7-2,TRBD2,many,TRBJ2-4,CASSLGLVGGTKNIQYF,TGTGCCAGCAGCTTAGGTTTGGTGGGGGGGACCAAAAACATTCAGTACTTC
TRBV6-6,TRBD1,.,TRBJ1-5,CASSSGNRGRNQPQHF,TGTGCCAGCAGTTCGGGAAACAGGGGCAGAAATCAGCCCCAGCATTTT
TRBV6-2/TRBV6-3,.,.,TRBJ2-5,CASTTPQTDDAETQYF,TGTGCCAGCACAACCCCCCAGACAGACGATGCGGAGACCCAGTACTTC
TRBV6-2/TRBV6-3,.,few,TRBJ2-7,CASSYVISRASYEQYF,TGTGCCAGCAGTTACGTTATTTCCAGGGCCTCCTACGAGCAGTACTTC
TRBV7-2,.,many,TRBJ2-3,CASSLVVTDTQYF,TGTGCCAGCAGCTTAGTGGTAACAGATACGCAGTATTTT
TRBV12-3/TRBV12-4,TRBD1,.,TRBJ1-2,CASSPTGQGYGYTF,TGTGCCAGCAGCCCGACAGGGCAGGGCTATGGCTACACCTTC
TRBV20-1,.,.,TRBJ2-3,CSASLGSPDTQYF,TGCAGTGCATCACTGGGCTCCCCAGATACGCAGTATTTT
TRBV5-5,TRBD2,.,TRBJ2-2,CASSLWTSGGGELFF,TGTGCCAGCAGCCTCTGGACTAGCGGGGGCGGGGAGCTGTTTTTT
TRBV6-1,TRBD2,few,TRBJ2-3,CASSEWRGLSDTQYF,TGTGCCAGCAGTGAATGGCGGGGGTTAAGTGATACGCAGTATTTT
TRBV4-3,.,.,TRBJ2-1,CASSTSARGNEQFF,TGCGCCAGCAGCACATCCGCCCGGGGCAATGAGCAGTTCTTC
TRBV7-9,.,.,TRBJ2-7,CASSKPSPRVTSYEQYF,TGTGCCAGCAGCAAACCCTCTCCGCGGGTGACGTCCTACGAGCAGTACTTC
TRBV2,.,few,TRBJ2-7,CASSDQGTSYEQYF,TGTGCCAGCAGTGATCAGGGCACTTCCTACGAGCAGTACTTC
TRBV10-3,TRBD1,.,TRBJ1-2,CATGQGYGYTF,TGTGCCACCGGACAGGGCTATGGCTACACCTTC
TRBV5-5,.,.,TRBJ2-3,CASSLDGVLGDTQYF,TGTGCCAGCAGCTTGGATGGCGTCCTGGGAGATACGCAGTATTTT
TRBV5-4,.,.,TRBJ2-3,CASSWDRFDTQYF,TGTGCCAGCAGCTGGGATCGGTTCGATACGCAGTATTTT
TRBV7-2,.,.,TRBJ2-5,CASSLVASGLQETQYF,TGTGCCAGCAGCTTAGTGGCCAGCGGGCTTCAAGAGACCCAGTACTTC
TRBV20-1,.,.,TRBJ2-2,CSARDPAANTGELFF,TGCAGTGCTAGAGATCCAGCAGCAAACACCGGGGAGCTGTTTTTT
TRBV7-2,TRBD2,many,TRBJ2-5,CASSLTSGAYQETQYF,TGTGCCAGCAGCTTAACTAGCGGGGCTTACCAAGAGACCCAGTACTTC
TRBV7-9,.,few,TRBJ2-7,CASSWDKGEQYF,TGTGCCAGCAGCTGGGACAAAGGGGAGCAGTACTTC
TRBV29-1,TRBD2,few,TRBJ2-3,CSVDRLAGALSTQYF,TGCAGCGTCGACAGACTAGCGGGAGCCCTTAGTACGCAGTATTTT
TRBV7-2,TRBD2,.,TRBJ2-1,CASSLWTSGHNEQFF,TGTGCCAGCAGCTTATGGACTAGCGGTCACAATGAGCAGTTCTTC
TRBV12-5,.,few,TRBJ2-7,CASLDSGMNYEQYF,TGTGCTAGTTTGGACAGCGGGATGAACTACGAGCAGTACTTC